The entry below gives a single T cell receptor (beta chain) sequence along with its context. Time point noted: week 3, after first cycle of checkpoint inhibitor. Samples come from before therapy and from week 3 after the first blockade cycle. This sample stems from a study of blood T cell dynamics during melanoma immunotherapy. Background on the study: First-line therapy was either pembrolizumab or nivolumab with ipilimumab for metastatic melanoma.

Germline V gene lookup returns CDR1 LGHNA and CDR2 YSLEER. V lost 1 base and J 15 bases, leaving 22 bases between the germline ends. The CDR3 length is 15 residues. Each sorted CD8+ T cell subset had its entire DNA loaded. The data were produced by immunoSEQ multiplex PCR, yet TCRdb's version contains in-frame clones alone and is incomplete. The sample records about 780 clones, 60% to 75% being singletons. The chain has TRBV4-3 and TRBJ2-1; tentatively, D is TRBD1 or TRBD2 (7 bases each). Sequencing used central memory CD8+ T cells from blood, obtained from a patient treated with checkpoint blockade. The TCR originated in a human donor with melanoma. CDR3 loop: CASSQGQGTGGRPFF. The CDR3 bases are TGCGCCAGCAGCCAAGGACAGGGAACGGGCGGGAGACCGTTCTTC.